This TCR beta chain is from a study of CD8 T cells in Susac syndrome. Random hexamers primed reverse transcription of about 0.45 to 1 ug RNA. One entry per CDR3 protein, called by TCRdb with MiXCR from the immunoSEQ multiplex PCR reads. The table has roughly 200,000 distinct CDR3 sequences, around 95% seen once. CDR3 length: 15 residues. The germline V gene encodes CDR1 SQVTM and CDR2 ANQGSEA. V lost 4 bases and J lost 4, with 17 bases in between. TEMRA cells were FACS-enriched, while CD8+ and CD4+ T cells were negatively isolated. The chain uses TRBV29-1 and TRBJ2-1; tentatively, D is TRBD1 or TRBD2 (5 bases each). The sequencing sample was made of CD4+ T cells from PBMCs. The TCR originated in a human donor with multiple sclerosis. The CDR3 coding sequence is TGCAGCGTTGTACCGGGGCGACCGTTTTACAATGAGCAGTTCTTC. Its translation: CSVVPGRPFYNEQFF.